Shown below are 13 T cell receptor beta chains from a single sample sequenced in a study of radiation and T cells in renal cell carcinoma. Clones were sequenced by immunoSEQ multiplex PCR, and TCRdb holds only the in-frame ones, with some missing. The sample has 100,000 to 150,000 clones, around 84% seen once. Time point noted: baseline pretreatment blood. Specified treatment: 15 Gy SBRT to primary tumor, nephrectomy 4 weeks later. The starting material was blood, obtained from a patient whose treatment included radiotherapy and nephrectomy. The source of these receptors is an older woman with renal cell carcinoma.

V usage is TRBV6-1 and J usage is TRBJ1-6; tentative D call: TRBD1 (5 bases). Germline values: CDR1 MNHNS, CDR2 SASEGT. Trimming left V 2 bases short and J 10 bases short, with 15 bases between. The CDR3 runs to 15 residues. The CDR3 is CASSELVREGSPLHF. CDR3 DNA sequence: TGTGCCAGCAGTGAACTGGTCAGGGAGGGATCACCCCTCCACTTT.

V and J are TRBV9 and TRBJ1-2; 8 nucleotides line up with TRBD1. The CDR3 has 17 amino acids. V trimming: 0 bases; J trimming: 8 bases; junction bases outside the gene matches: 15. The V gene's germline CDR1 is SGDLS and CDR2 YYNGEE. In DNA, the CDR3 is TGTGCCAGCAGCGTAGATAGTGAGACAGGGGCTCGTTCGGGCTACACCTTC. Its translation: CASSVDSETGARSGYTF. Full variable domain (rest looked up from reference TRBV9 and TRBJ1-2): DSGVTQTPKHLITATGQRVTLRCSPRSGDLSVYWYQQSLDQGLQFLIQYYNGEERAKGNILERFSAQQFPDLHSELNLSSLELGDSALYFCASSVDSETGARSGYTFGSGTRLTVV.

This rearrangement joins TRBV5-5 to TRBJ2-1; perhaps TRBD2 as D (5 bases). The germline gives CDR1 SGHKS, CDR2 YYEKEE (reference sequence). This CDR3 is built from 15 residues. Trimming shortened V by 2 bases and J by 4 bases, and 13 bases separated the two germline ends. The CDR3 sequence: CASSFSGWFYNEQFF. CDR3 nucleotide sequence: TGTGCCAGCAGCTTTTCGGGGTGGTTTTACAATGAGCAGTTCTTC.

This chain links TRBV14 with TRBJ1-1; possible D gene TRBD1, 6 bases. This CDR3 spans 13 amino acids. The V and J ends lost 4 bases and 5 bases respectively, with 11 bases between them. CDR1 and CDR2 (germline): SGHDN, FVKESK. Here the CDR3 DNA reads TGTGCCAGCAGCCTCAGGGGAGGGACTGAAGCTTTCTTT. Its translation: CASSLRGGTEAFF.

This clone was observed once. This chain uses TRBV29-1 with TRBJ2-3, with 7 bases lining up with TRBD1. V lost 3 bases and J lost 1; bases outside the gene matches: 7. CDR3 length: 15 residues. Germline loops: CDR1 SQVTM, CDR2 ANQGSEA. CDR3 coding DNA: TGCAGCGTTGAGAAGGGGCAGGGGGGCACAGATACGCAGTATTTT. Its protein product is CSVEKGQGGTDTQYF.

The rearrangement uses TRBV9 and TRBJ2-7; 7 positions match TRBD1. This CDR3 region has 15 residues. J was trimmed by 0 bases and V by 2 bases; bases with no gene match: 5. Germline CDR1 SGDLS, CDR2 YYNGEE. CDR3 in DNA: TGTGCCAGCAGCGTCCGGGACAGCCCCTCCTACGAGCAGTACTTC. Amino acids: CASSVRDSPSYEQYF.

The V call is TRBV9, the J call TRBJ2-2; tentatively, D is TRBD1 (6 bases). V lost 3 bases to trimming and J lost 7 bases, with 10 bases between them. CDR1 SGDLS and CDR2 YYNGEE come from the germline V gene. There are 13 residues in the CDR3. The CDR3 region is CASSGWTDGELFF. For the CDR3, the DNA is TGTGCCAGCAGCGGATGGACAGACGGGGAGCTGTTTTTT. Using reference TRBV9 and TRBJ2-2 for the parts outside the CDR3, the full variable domain is DSGVTQTPKHLITATGQRVTLRCSPRSGDLSVYWYQQSLDQGLQFLIQYYNGEERAKGNILERFSAQQFPDLHSELNLSSLELGDSALYFCASSGWTDGELFFGEGSRLTVL.

This clone was counted a single time. J is TRBJ1-2 and V is TRBV6-5; possibly TRBD1 for D (6 bases). CDR1 is MNHEY, CDR2 SVGAGI, per germline. There are 13 residues in the CDR3. V lost 6 bases and J 11 bases, leaving 19 bases between the germline ends. The CDR3 DNA is TGTGCCAGCAGCCAACTGGGGGCGGGGGAGTACACCTTC. Translating it yields CASSQLGAGEYTF.

This chain connects TRBV6-5 to TRBJ2-1, with 7 bases that match TRBD2. This CDR3 is 16 amino acids long. Germline values: CDR1 MNHEY, CDR2 SVGAGI. V dropped 0 bases and J dropped 1; count of bases not matched to a gene: 3. In DNA, the CDR3 is TGTGCCAGCAGTTACTCGGGGCGGGGGTCCTACAATGAGCAGTTCTTC. Protein sequence: CASSYSGRGSYNEQFF.

This clone came up many times. This chain connects TRBV6-1 to TRBJ1-2; D remains unclear. From germline, CDR1 is MNHNS and CDR2 SASEGT. The CDR3 length is 13 residues. Trimming shortened V by 2 bases and J by 2 bases, and 6 bases separated the two germline ends. The CDR3 protein is CASSEQPNYGYTF. The DNA of the CDR3 is TGTGCCAGCAGTGAACAGCCCAACTATGGCTACACCTTC.

The chain recombines TRBV2 with TRBJ2-2, with 8 bases identical to TRBD1. This CDR3 spans 15 amino acids. Trimming at V came to 4 bases and at J to 3 bases, leaving 4 bases not matched to a gene. From germline, CDR1 is SNHLY and CDR2 FYNNEI. DNA of the CDR3: TGTGCCAGCAGTGTTTTGGACAGGGACACCGGGGAGCTGTTTTTT. Protein product: CASSVLDRDTGELFF. The variable domain in full, with the rest retrieved from reference TRBV2 and TRBJ2-2, is EPEVTQTPSHQVTQMGQEVILRCVPISNHLYFYWYRQILGQKVEFLVSFYNNEISEKSEIFDDQFSVERPDGSNFTLKIRSTKLEDSAMYFCASSVLDRDTGELFFGEGSRLTVL.

V is TRBV25-1 and J is TRBJ2-7, with D tentatively TRBD1 (6 bases). Germline V lookup: CDR1 MGHDK, CDR2 SYGVNS. This CDR3 has 16 amino acids. The V gene lost 3 bases and the J gene lost 2 bases, with 17 bases spanning the gap. CDR3 loop: CASSDPGTPSPYEQYF. CDR3 bases: TGTGCCAGCAGTGACCCCGGGACACCAAGCCCCTACGAGCAGTACTTC.

This rearrangement joins TRBV28 to TRBJ1-2; 9 nucleotides match TRBD1. CDR3 length equals 14 residues. J gave up 8 bases and V 4 bases, and 8 bases lay outside the gene matches. Germline CDR1 is MDHEN and CDR2 is SYDVKM. The CDR3 DNA follows: TGTGCCAGCAGTTCTTCCGGGACAGGGTTAGGCTACACCTTC. This translates into CASSSSGTGLGYTF.